The 11 T cell receptor beta chains given below trace back to one sample, sequenced in a study of CD8+ T cells in alopecia areata. Extraction and reverse transcription of RNA yielded cDNA as the sequencing template. Sequencing used immunoSEQ multiplex PCR; TCRdb keeps in-frame clones, though not all of them. The table has around 29,000 clones, approximately 80% seen once; the top ten hold about a fifth. The material sequenced was NKG2D-low CD8+ T cells sorted from blood. The receptor set was obtained from a human donor with alopecia areata.

CDR3 bases: TGCGCCAGCAGCGACAATGAGCAGTTCTTC. Protein sequence: CASSDNEQFF. This chain links TRBV4-3 with TRBJ2-1, with D unresolved. V was clipped by 5 bases and J by 5 bases, with 1 base between them. Germline V gene lookup returns CDR1 LGHNA and CDR2 YSLEER. This CDR3 has 10 residues.

This rearrangement joins TRBV29-1 to TRBJ2-7; D remains ambiguous. V gave up 0 bases and J gave up 5 bases, with 5 bases separating them. This CDR3 comprises 11 residues. The germline V gene encodes CDR1 SQVTM and CDR2 ANQGSEA. CDR3 amino acids: CSVEDLNEQYF. The CDR3 DNA sequence: TGCAGCGTTGAAGATTTGAACGAGCAGTACTTC.

The chain recombines TRBV29-1 with TRBJ1-1; the D is unclear. The CDR3 runs to 13 residues. In germline, CDR1 is SQVTM, CDR2 ANQGSEA. Trimming left V 1 base short and J 0 bases short, with 6 bases between. DNA of the CDR3: TGCAGCGTTGAAGGGGGTGTGAACACTGAAGCTTTCTTT. It specifies CSVEGGVNTEAFF.

The J gene is TRBJ1-4, the V gene TRBV25-1; D not resolved. CDR3 length: 17 amino acids. The V end was cut by 2 bases, the J end by 8 bases, with 21 bases between. The germline V gene has CDR1 MGHDK and CDR2 SYGVNS. The CDR3 coding sequence is TGTGCCAGCAGTGAAAACTGGCTTGATACCAGCGTGGAAAAACTGTTTTTT. Residues: CASSENWLDTSVEKLFF.

This clone occurred once. The chain carries TRBV7-9 and TRBJ2-4, with D unclear. Trimming cost V 5 bases and J 3 bases, with 11 bases left between them. The V gene's germline CDR1 is SEHNR and CDR2 FQNEAQ (reference sequence). The CDR3 sequence is 14 residues long. As DNA, the CDR3 is TGTGCCAGCAGCACTACCTTGGGCAAAAACATTCAGTACTTC. It yields the protein CASSTTLGKNIQYF. Together with reference TRBV7-9 and TRBJ2-4, the CDR3 gives the full variable domain: DTGVSQNPRHKITKRGQNVTFRCDPISEHNRLYWYRQTLGQGPEFLTYFQNEAQLEKSRLLSDRFSAERPKGSFSTLEIQRTEQGDSAMYLCASSTTLGKNIQYFGAGTRLSVL.

This sequence joins TRBV5-1 and TRBJ2-1; 7 bases are a match to TRBD2. The CDR3 is made up of 13 amino acids. The germline CDR1 and CDR2 sequences are SGHRS and YFSETQ. V lost 1 base and J lost 8; bases outside the gene matches: 3. The CDR3 DNA is TGCGCCAGCAGCTTGCGGGGGGTCGATGAGCAGTTCTTC. Translated, it gives CASSLRGVDEQFF.

This clone was seen a handful of times. The gene calls are TRBV6-4 and TRBJ2-1; 14 nucleotides agree with TRBD2. This CDR3 has 16 residues. Germline V lookup: CDR1 MRHNA, CDR2 SNTAGT. Trimming at V came to 3 bases and at J to 8 bases, leaving 6 bases not matched to a gene. This CDR3 is CASSEDGTSGGYEQFF. Written as DNA, the CDR3 is TGTGCCAGCAGTGAGGACGGGACTAGCGGGGGTTATGAGCAGTTCTTC.

The rearrangement uses TRBV11-2 and TRBJ2-7, with TRBD2 matching over 12 bases. Germline CDR1 SGHAT, CDR2 FQNNGV. V dropped 6 bases and J dropped 3; count of bases not matched to a gene: 12. The CDR3 has 17 amino acids. CDR3 sequence reads: CASSPGLAGLRSYEQYF. CDR3 bases: TGTGCCAGCAGTCCGGGACTAGCGGGTTTGCGTAGCTACGAGCAGTACTTC.

The J gene is TRBJ2-3, the V gene TRBV28; D may be TRBD1 (6 bases). Germline lookup yields CDR1 MDHEN and CDR2 SYDVKM. The CDR3 is 15 amino acids. V shed 5 bases and J shed 5 bases, with 17 bases lying between them. CDR3 DNA: TGTGCCAGCAGTGCTGGGCAGGGACATGGAGATACGCAGTATTTT. Protein: CASSAGQGHGDTQYF.

The rearrangement joins TRBV25-1 to TRBJ2-1, with D possibly TRBD2 on 6 matching bases. Germline V lookup: CDR1 MGHDK, CDR2 SYGVNS. The ends were cut back, 6 bases at V and 3 bases at J, with 12 bases in the middle. The CDR3 totals 14 residues. The CDR3 nucleotides are TGTGCCAGCAGCCCGGGGGAGGACTACAATGAGCAGTTCTTC. Protein: CASSPGEDYNEQFF.

The table lists this clone with a count of one. The J gene is TRBJ1-2, the V gene TRBV4-3, with 7 bases aligning to TRBD1. V lost 2 bases to trimming and J lost 5 bases; unmatched junction nucleotides: 14. CDR3 length equals 17 residues. CDR1 is LGHNA, CDR2 YSLEER, per germline. CDR3 sequence reads: CASSQSRSTGSRYGYTF. The CDR3 coding sequence is TGCGCCAGCAGCCAATCAAGATCGACAGGGAGTCGGTATGGCTACACCTTC.